These T cell receptor beta chains were read from a single sample in a study of blood T cell repertoires in COVID-19. Assay: immunoSEQ multiplex PCR; the TCRdb copy retains only in-frame clones and omits some. This sample carries tens of thousands of clones, around 76% of them seen once, and the ten largest clones take more than 15%. Sequenced sample: peripheral blood. The receptors derive from a man between 65 and 85 years old with active or convalescent COVID-19. Each CDR3 is given with its conserved first and last residue. D genes are given only for firm matches. Clone size, where shown, is once, few, many, or a class for clones that have expanded.

size,J,V,D,CDR3,DNA
once,TRBJ2-7,TRBV10-3,.,CATGNTGTYEQYF,TGTGCCACCGGCAATACGGGAACCTACGAGCAGTACTTC
.,TRBJ1-3,TRBV6-1,.,CASSEGLESSGNTIYF,TGTGCCAGCAGTGAAGGGTTGGAGAGCTCTGGAAACACCATATATTTT
.,TRBJ2-2,TRBV2,TRBD1,CASGRGRANGELFF,TGTGCTTCTGGCAGGGGGCGAGCAAACGGGGAGCTGTTTTTT
.,TRBJ2-1,TRBV11-2,.,CASSLDTDEQFF,TGTGCCAGCAGCTTAGATACAGATGAGCAGTTCTTC
.,TRBJ2-7,TRBV30,TRBD1,CAWRTGGASGEQYF,TGTGCCTGGCGTACAGGGGGCGCTTCCGGCGAGCAGTACTTC
.,TRBJ2-3,TRBV7-3,.,CASSLGGSVTDTQYF,TGTGCCAGCAGCTTGGGGGGTTCGGTGACAGATACGCAGTATTTT
.,TRBJ1-5,TRBV2,.,CASSGGQYWRQPQHF,TGTGCCAGCAGCGGTGGACAATATTGGCGTCAGCCCCAGCATTTT
.,TRBJ2-3,TRBV10-3,.,CAISERGTDTQYF,TGTGCCATCAGTGAACGGGGGACAGATACGCAGTATTTT
few,TRBJ1-1,TRBV28,TRBD1,CASSLWKTGGEGEAFF,TGTGCCAGCAGTTTATGGAAGACAGGGGGCGAAGGTGAAGCTTTCTTT
few,TRBJ2-3,TRBV6-5,TRBD1,CASSPPWGQAFQYF,TGTGCCAGCAGTCCCCCTTGGGGACAGGCGTTTCAGTATTTT
many,TRBJ2-1,TRBV23-1,TRBD2,CASSKSRGVKNEQFF,TGCGCCAGCAGTAAGAGCCGGGGGGTGAAGAATGAGCAGTTCTTC
.,TRBJ2-1,TRBV29-1,.,CSVELSTLSNNEQFF,TGCAGCGTTGAATTGAGCACCCTGAGTAACAATGAGCAGTTCTTC
.,TRBJ2-6,TRBV5-1,.,CASSSGIGANVLTF,TGCGCCAGCAGCTCAGGTATCGGGGCCAACGTCCTGACTTTC
.,TRBJ1-2,TRBV7-9,.,CASSFPQATYGYTF,TGTGCCAGCAGCTTTCCACAGGCTACTTATGGCTACACCTTC
.,TRBJ2-7,TRBV27,.,CASSLQGTYEQYF,TGTGCCAGCAGTCTACAGGGTACCTACGAGCAGTACTTC
.,TRBJ2-3,TRBV6-4,TRBD1,CASSYRDRDTDTQYF,TGTGCCAGCAGTTACCGGGACAGAGACACAGATACGCAGTATTTT
.,TRBJ2-2,TRBV29-1,TRBD2,CSVVISGGGSNTGELFF,TGCAGCGTTGTCATCTCAGGCGGGGGGTCGAACACCGGGGAGCTGTTTTTT
.,TRBJ2-7,TRBV11-2,.,CASSLGAGDIYEQYF,TGTGCCAGCAGCTTAGGGGCGGGGGACATCTACGAGCAGTACTTC
.,TRBJ2-7,TRBV3-1/TRBV3-2,.,CASSVGSGFPYEQYF,TGTGCCAGCAGCGTAGGAAGCGGGTTTCCCTACGAGCAGTACTTC
.,TRBJ1-5,TRBV18,.,CASSPSGGNQPQHF,TGTGCCAGCTCACCATCCGGGGGCAATCAGCCCCAGCATTTT
.,TRBJ2-7,TRBV19,TRBD1,CASSLQGESYEQYF,TGTGCCAGTAGTCTGCAGGGGGAGAGTTACGAGCAGTACTTC
.,TRBJ2-3,TRBV3-1/TRBV3-2,.,CASSPPGDTQYF,TGTGCCAGCAGCCCCCCCGGGGATACGCAGTATTTT
few,TRBJ2-1,TRBV15,.,CATGTGPPGNEQFF,TGTGCCACCGGAACCGGGCCCCCGGGGAATGAGCAGTTCTTC
.,TRBJ2-7,TRBV5-6,TRBD1,CASSFYSGQLISYEQYF,TGTGCCAGCAGCTTTTATTCGGGACAGCTTATCTCCTACGAGCAGTACTTC
.,TRBJ1-1,TRBV11-3,.,CASRWGQGGNTEAFF,TGTGCCAGCAGATGGGGGCAGGGTGGGAACACTGAAGCTTTCTTT
.,TRBJ1-1,TRBV10-1,.,CASSDQGGHTEAFF,TGCGCCAGCAGTGACCAGGGTGGACACACTGAAGCTTTCTTT
.,TRBJ1-1,TRBV5-6,.,CASSGGPGWNTEAFF,TGTGCCAGCAGCGGAGGTCCTGGGTGGAACACTGAAGCTTTCTTT
.,TRBJ2-7,TRBV28,.,CASSLGTPYEQYF,TGTGCCAGCAGTTTAGGGACACCCTACGAGCAGTACTTC
.,TRBJ1-1,TRBV5-1,TRBD1,CASSFRGRRETEAFF,TGCGCCAGCAGCTTCAGGGGGCGGCGGGAAACTGAAGCTTTCTTT
.,TRBJ2-1,TRBV13,.,CASSLGPGLFSEQFF,TGTGCCAGCAGCTTAGGCCCCGGACTCTTCAGTGAGCAGTTCTTC
.,TRBJ2-7,TRBV5-4,TRBD1,CASSYKGQYAYEQYF,TGTGCCAGCAGCTATAAGGGACAGTACGCCTACGAGCAGTACTTC
.,TRBJ2-5,TRBV28,TRBD1,CACHTGTGGETQYF,TGTGCCTGTCACACCGGGACAGGGGGAGAGACCCAGTACTTC